Here is one T cell receptor (beta chain) with its context. Antigen unknown. The entry originates in a study of T cell responses to AZD1222 COVID-19 vaccine. Study-wide results and limits: In the spike-specific TCR repertoire, nearly half reportedly target unmutated variant regions. Regions 160-218 and 743-854 held dominance among vaccine-associated CD4 TCRs, which spanned spike. Most donors were white British, females outnumbered males, and clonal diversity was possibly underestimated.

V dropped 3 bases and J dropped 1 base, with 10 bases sitting between them. This CDR3 region has 15 residues. Germline V gene sequence: CDR1 MNHNS, CDR2 SASEGT. Repertoires were generated with immunoSEQ multiplex PCR, while TCRdb's copy carries only in-frame clones and drops some. The sample includes around 160,000 clones, roughly nine tenths of them seen just once. The V and J genes are TRBV6-1 and TRBJ2-4; possibly TRBD2 for D (5 bases). The sequence came from an adult who received the AZD1222 COVID-19 vaccine. Sequenced material: peripheral blood, taken 28 days after the second AZD1222 dose. Written as DNA, the CDR3 is TGTGCCAGCAGTGAGGGCCCGGGGGCCAAAAACATTCAGTACTTC. Translating it yields CASSEGPGAKNIQYF.